These 21 T cell receptor beta chains share one sample of origin, sequenced in a study of blood T cell repertoires in COVID-19. The table came from immunoSEQ multiplex PCR; TCRdb's copy has only in-frame clones and leaves some out. The table has hundreds of thousands of clones, around 85% seen once. Sequencing was done on a sample of PBMCs or T cells enriched from blood (not recorded which). Receptor source: a man aged 30 to 39 who had recovered from COVID-19.

V and J are TRBV7-2 and TRBJ2-3; unclear D gene. The V gene's germline CDR1 is SGHTA and CDR2 FQGNSA. The CDR3 consists of 13 residues. With 1 base removed from V and 7 bases from J, the gap between germline ends came to 9 bases. CDR3 coding DNA: TGTGCCAGCAGCTTAGGTATCCCTAATACGCAGTATTTT. This sequence encodes CASSLGIPNTQYF.

This sequence joins TRBV29-1 and TRBJ1-1; a possible D gene is TRBD1 (5 bases). This CDR3 has 12 amino acids. CDR1 SQVTM and CDR2 ANQGSEA come from the germline V gene. Trimming left V 7 bases short and J 7 bases short, with 16 bases between. The CDR3 is CSGRRGQGEAFF. The CDR3 nucleotides are TGCAGCGGGCGAAGGGGCCAGGGTGAAGCTTTCTTT.

This clone was seen once. The J gene is TRBJ2-7, the V gene TRBV7-8; a weak D match, TRBD2 (6 bases). This CDR3 is 16 amino acids long. Looked up from germline, CDR1 is SGHVS and CDR2 is FQNEAQ. The ends were cut back, 5 bases at V and 2 bases at J, with 19 bases in the middle. This chain's CDR3 is CASSPRPRTGAYEQYF. CDR3 in DNA: TGTGCCAGCAGCCCACGACCTCGAACGGGGGCCTACGAGCAGTACTTC.

This clone was counted many times. The rearrangement joins TRBV12-3 or TRBV12-4 to TRBJ1-5; D is possibly TRBD1 (6 bases). V shed 6 bases and J shed 9 bases, with 12 bases lying between them. This CDR3 is built from 12 residues. The CDR3 DNA reads as TGTGCCAGCAGCCCACAGGGACGGCCCCAGCATTTT. Translating it yields CASSPQGRPQHF.

The chain carries TRBV7-2 and TRBJ1-6, with D perhaps TRBD1 (6 bases). This CDR3 is 14 amino acids long. Germline loops: CDR1 SGHTA, CDR2 FQGNSA. V lost 4 bases and J lost 4, with 8 bases in between. In DNA, the CDR3 is TGTGCCAGCAGCTCACAGGGTTATAATTCACCCCTCCACTTT. Protein product: CASSSQGYNSPLHF.

About this clone: Other DNA sequences in this sample translate to the same CDR3. V usage is TRBV3-1 (or the pseudogene TRBV3-2) and J usage is TRBJ1-6, with D maybe TRBD1 (6 bases). There are 14 residues in the CDR3. In germline, CDR1 is LGHDT, CDR2 YNNKEL (reference sequence). The ends were cut back, 1 base at V and 7 bases at J, with 8 bases in the middle. CDR3 region: CASSQGTENSPLHF. CDR3 nucleotides: TGTGCCAGCAGCCAAGGGACAGAAAATTCACCCCTCCACTTT.

The chain uses TRBV30 and TRBJ1-5, with 8 bases aligning to TRBD1. The length of the CDR3 is 16 residues. V shed 0 bases, J shed 3 bases, and the junction held 7 bases outside the gene matches. Germline assignment: CDR1 GTSNPN and CDR2 SVGIG (reference sequence). CDR3 sequence (DNA): TGTGCCTGGAGTGTTATGGGACAGGTGGACAATCAGCCCCAGCATTTT. This encodes CAWSVMGQVDNQPQHF. Together with reference TRBV30 and TRBJ1-5, the CDR3 gives the full variable domain: SQTIHQWPATLVQPVGSPLSLECTVEGTSNPNLYWYRQAAGRGLQLLFYSVGIGQISSEVPQNLSASRPQDRQFILSSKKLLLSDSGFYLCAWSVMGQVDNQPQHFGDGTRLSIL.

For the CDR3, the DNA is TGCGCCAGCAGCTTGGGACAATCCTCTGGAAACACCATATATTTT. It is translated as CASSLGQSSGNTIYF. The chain is built from TRBV5-1 and TRBJ1-3; D ambiguous. CDR1 is SGHRS and CDR2 is YFSETQ in the germline V gene. The V end lost 0 bases, the J end lost 0 bases, and 7 bases lay between the germline ends. The CDR3 has 15 residues.

This sequence joins TRBV7-8 and TRBJ2-3, with a tentative D call TRBD1 (6 bases). V was pared by 4 bases and J by 6 bases, with 17 bases between. The germline CDR1 and CDR2 sequences are SGHVS and FQNEAQ. CDR3 length: 15 residues. In DNA form, the CDR3 reads TGTGCCAGCAGCTGGGGGCGGTTGGTGGAGGATACGCAGTATTTT. Protein: CASSWGRLVEDTQYF.

V and J are TRBV4-3 and TRBJ2-3, with D possibly matching TRBD2 (5 bases). The CDR3 totals 14 residues. CDR1 LGHNA and CDR2 YSLEER come from the germline V gene. V gave up 0 bases and J gave up 6 bases, with 10 bases separating them. CDR3 sequence (DNA): TGCGCCAGCAGCCAAGATACTAGAGGGGATACGCAGTATTTT. This encodes CASSQDTRGDTQYF.

The gene calls are TRBV6-5 and TRBJ1-2; D gene unclear. The germline gives CDR1 MNHEY, CDR2 SVGAGI. V lost 5 bases and J lost 5, with 9 bases in between. The CDR3 runs 12 residues. The CDR3 region is CASSPRMYGYTF. The CDR3 nucleotides read TGTGCCAGCAGTCCTAGGATGTATGGCTACACCTTC.

This clone showed up many times. The chain uses TRBV5-1 and TRBJ1-5, with 8 positions matching TRBD1. CDR1 is SGHRS and CDR2 is YFSETQ in the germline V gene. The CDR3 is 15 amino acids. V trimming: 0 bases; J trimming: 4 bases; junction bases outside the gene matches: 3. The DNA of the CDR3 is TGCGCCAGCAGCTTGGGACAGGGGTTGAATCAGCCCCAGCATTTT. This sequence encodes CASSLGQGLNQPQHF.

The chain couples TRBV10-3 to TRBJ1-4; 7 nucleotides line up with TRBD1. The junction had 13 bases not matched to a gene; V was cut back by 8 bases and J by 7 bases. Germline assignment: CDR1 ENHRY and CDR2 SYGVKD. This CDR3 is built from 15 residues. The CDR3 DNA follows: TGTGCCATCGCCGCCCAACAGGGGAAGGGTGAAAAACTGTTTTTT. It yields the protein CAIAAQQGKGEKLFF.

The chain couples TRBV7-2 to TRBJ2-7; D may be TRBD2 (5 bases). The V end lost 5 bases, the J end lost 4 bases, and 15 bases lay between the germline ends. The V gene's germline CDR1 is SGHTA and CDR2 FQGNSA. The CDR3 is 14 amino acids. In DNA, the CDR3 is TGTGCCAGCAGCCCGGACCGAGGGTGGTACGAGCAGTACTTC. Protein sequence: CASSPDRGWYEQYF. The variable domain in full, with the rest retrieved from reference TRBV7-2 and TRBJ2-7, is GAGVSQSPSNKVTEKGKDVELRCDPISGHTALYWYRQSLGQGLEFLIYFQGNSAPDKSGLPSDRFSAERTGGSVSTLTIQRTQQEDSAVYLCASSPDRGWYEQYFGPGTRLTVT.

The CDR3 sequence: CASSSGQGRTDTQYF. In DNA form, the CDR3 reads TGTGCCAGCAGTTCGGGACAGGGACGCACAGATACGCAGTATTTT. The chain combines TRBV27 with TRBJ2-3; 9 nucleotides match TRBD1. Germline V lookup: CDR1 MNHEY, CDR2 SMNVEV (reference sequence). V lost 4 bases to trimming and J lost 1 base; unmatched junction nucleotides: 3. The CDR3 is 15 residues long.

This clone is a singleton in its sample. The V and J genes are TRBV2 and TRBJ1-6, with 8 bases aligning to TRBD1. The CDR3 consists of 15 residues. Germline trimming cut 6 bases from V and 7 bases from J; bases unmatched to any gene: 8. The germline V gene has CDR1 SNHLY and CDR2 FYNNEI. The CDR3 loop is CASSTQGARNSPLHF. CDR3 DNA sequence: TGTGCCAGCAGCACCCAGGGGGCACGGAATTCACCCCTCCACTTT.

CDR3 DNA sequence: TGTGCCAGCAGCGTAGAGGGGCAAGAGACCCAGTACTTC. This encodes CASSVEGQETQYF. This sequence joins TRBV9 and TRBJ2-5, with D perhaps matching TRBD1 (5 bases). V gave up 0 bases and J gave up 2 bases, with 5 bases separating them. Germline V gene data show CDR1 as SGDLS and CDR2 as YYNGEE. This CDR3 is built from 13 residues.

The chain has TRBV6-2 or TRBV6-3 and TRBJ1-2; 9 nucleotides match TRBD1. The CDR3 length is 14 residues. The V and J ends lost 5 bases and 10 bases, in that order; junction bases with no gene match: 11. Germline V lookup: CDR1 MNHEY, CDR2 SVGEGT. CDR3 protein: CASSKTGGAKIYTF. The CDR3, as DNA: TGTGCCAGCAGTAAAACAGGGGGCGCGAAGATCTACACCTTC.

The V and J genes are TRBV3-1 (or the pseudogene TRBV3-2) and TRBJ2-1; 8 bases match TRBD2. This CDR3 is built from 17 residues. J gave up 5 bases and V 0 bases, and 9 bases lay outside the gene matches. The germline gives CDR1 LGHDT, CDR2 YNNKEL (reference sequence). The CDR3 DNA sequence: TGTGCCAGCAGCCAAGATCGGGTCCGGGGGGGCCACAATGAGCAGTTCTTC. It encodes CASSQDRVRGGHNEQFF.

This chain uses TRBV27 with TRBJ2-3, with TRBD2 identical over 7 bases. Germline loops: CDR1 MNHEY, CDR2 SMNVEV (reference sequence). This CDR3 is 16 amino acids long. V was clipped by 4 bases and J by 4 bases; unmatched bases: 11. The CDR3 loop is CASSWGGTVVADTQYF. The CDR3 nucleotides read TGTGCCAGCAGTTGGGGAGGGACCGTCGTTGCAGATACGCAGTATTTT.

The chain recombines TRBV5-1 with TRBJ2-3; D is possibly TRBD2 (6 bases). Per the germline V gene, CDR1 is SGHRS and CDR2 is YFSETQ. The CDR3 covers 15 residues. V lost 6 bases and J 0 bases, leaving 14 bases between the germline ends. CDR3 sequence: CASKGGARSTDTQYF. The CDR3 nucleotides are TGCGCCAGCAAGGGAGGTGCCAGGAGCACAGATACGCAGTATTTT.